These 8 T cell receptor beta chains came from one sample sequenced in a study of T cells in Graves' hyperthyroidism and ophthalmopathy. Template material for amplifying TCR beta CDR3 regions consisted of RNA transcripts. Primed by the HTBI set, a first-round RT-PCR was run on the TCR CDR3. Via MiXCR, TCRdb re-called the multiplex PCR reads, giving one row per CDR3 protein. The sample lists 490,000 or so distinct CDR3 sequences; roughly 15% were seen once. The sample consisted of blood. The receptors shown here come from a woman in her 30s with Graves' ophthalmopathy.

The chain carries TRBV20-1 and TRBJ1-1; 9 bases are shared with TRBD1. J gave up 1 base and V 4 bases, and 7 bases lay outside the gene matches. Looked up from germline, CDR1 is DFQATT and CDR2 is SNEGSKA (reference sequence). This CDR3 comprises 15 residues. The CDR3 reads CSAKDRGAWNTEAFF. For the CDR3, the DNA is TGCAGTGCTAAGGACAGGGGCGCCTGGAACACTGAAGCTTTCTTT.

This clonotype was counted at least ten times. The chain combines TRBV6-5 with TRBJ2-7; tentatively, D is TRBD2 (6 bases). The CDR3 is 16 residues long. Trimming stripped 2 bases from V and 3 bases from J, with 17 bases between. The germline gives CDR1 MNHEY, CDR2 SVGAGI. The CDR3 DNA reads TGTGCCAGCAGTTACGGATCCGGGGGAGAAGGCTACGAGCAGTACTTC. Translating gives CASSYGSGGEGYEQYF.

The chain combines TRBV9 with TRBJ2-1, with 8 positions matching TRBD2. V was pared by 3 bases and J by 8 bases, with 16 bases of the junction left unmatched. The CDR3 is 17 residues long. The germline gives CDR1 SGDLS, CDR2 YYNGEE. The CDR3 DNA reads as TGTGCCAGCAGCGCAAGAAGCGGGAGTCCTCGAGACGATGAGCAGTTCTTC. It is translated as CASSARSGSPRDDEQFF.

This clonotype was seen repeatedly, ten times or more. The CDR3 DNA reads as TGTGCCAGCAGCCCTCAGATGGGGTCTAGCGCGTCCTACGAGCAGTACTTC. It codes for CASSPQMGSSASYEQYF. V gene TRBV5-5 combines with J gene TRBJ2-7; perhaps TRBD2 as D (6 bases). V lost 4 bases and J 1 base, leaving 21 bases between the germline ends. Germline V CDR1 and CDR2: SGHKS, YYEKEE (reference sequence). The length of the CDR3 is 17 residues.

The rearrangement uses TRBV20-1 and TRBJ2-1; 9 nucleotides align to TRBD2. The CDR3 contains 15 residues. The junction had 10 bases not matched to a gene; V was cut back by 4 bases and J by 6 bases. Germline V gene sequence: CDR1 DFQATT, CDR2 SNEGSKA (reference sequence). CDR3 residues: CSAKALAGSRNEQFF. DNA for the CDR3: TGCAGTGCTAAAGCTCTAGCGGGAAGTCGCAATGAGCAGTTCTTC.

This clonotype has only a few counts. The V gene is TRBV6-2 or TRBV6-3, the J gene TRBJ2-2; TRBD1 agrees at 9 bases. This CDR3 comprises 20 residues. Trimming at V came to 2 bases and at J to 3 bases, leaving 16 bases not matched to a gene. CDR1 MNHEY and CDR2 SVGEGT come from the germline V gene. The CDR3 coding sequence is TGTGCCAGCAGTTACCGAATCAAACTACTGGACAGGGGTGACACCGGGGAGCTGTTTTTT. Translated: CASSYRIKLLDRGDTGELFF.

There are many counts of this clonotype. The J gene is TRBJ2-7, the V gene TRBV10-3, with 10 bases fitting TRBD2. The length of the CDR3 is 17 residues. Germline assignment: CDR1 ENHRY and CDR2 SYGVKD. V shed 3 bases and J 5 bases; nucleotides not matched to a gene: 13. The CDR3 sequence is CAISDGLAGASANEQYF. The CDR3 nucleotides read TGTGCCATCAGTGATGGGCTAGCGGGAGCCAGTGCTAACGAGCAGTACTTC.

This chain uses TRBV7-2 with TRBJ1-2, with a possible D match to TRBD1 (5 bases). The V gene's germline CDR1 is SGHTA and CDR2 FQGNSA. The V end was cut by 4 bases, the J end by 6 bases, with 9 bases between. This CDR3 spans 12 amino acids. CDR3 residues: CASSSRGHGYTF. The CDR3 bases are TGTGCCAGCAGCTCGCGGGGCCATGGCTACACCTTC.